The 16 T cell receptor beta chains in this list originate from one sample, sequenced in a study of control samples from healthy donors and cancer patients. The data were produced by immunoSEQ multiplex PCR, yet TCRdb's version contains in-frame clones alone and is incomplete. The repertoire consists of around 140,000 clones, with roughly 86% occurring once and the leading ten covering around 6.9%. Sequenced input: PBMCs. The source is a man aged 50 to 59 with head and neck cancer.

The V and J genes are TRBV4-1 and TRBJ1-2; D is undetermined. V lost 1 base to trimming and J lost 8 bases, with 20 bases between them. The CDR3 sequence is 16 residues long. Looked up from germline, CDR1 is MGHRA and CDR2 is YSYEKL. CDR3 region: CASSQVQVASLSGYTF. DNA of the CDR3: TGCGCCAGCAGCCAAGTCCAGGTGGCCTCCCTATCGGGCTACACCTTC.

The chain has TRBV9 and TRBJ1-6, with D uncertain. This CDR3 has 14 residues. The germline V and J ends were trimmed by 0 bases and 10 bases, with 11 bases remaining between them. Germline V gene sequence: CDR1 SGDLS, CDR2 YYNGEE. This CDR3 is CASSVAQTRSPLHF. The CDR3, as DNA: TGTGCCAGCAGCGTAGCTCAGACTAGATCACCCCTCCACTTT.

This rearrangement joins TRBV3-1 (or the pseudogene TRBV3-2) to TRBJ1-4, with TRBD1 matching over 9 bases. Per the germline V gene, CDR1 is LGHDT and CDR2 is YNNKEL (reference sequence). Unmatched junction bases numbered 6, after V lost 5 bases and J lost 8 bases. This CDR3 comprises 14 residues. In DNA form, the CDR3 reads TGTGCCAGCAGCACCCGGACAGGGGACGAAAAACTGTTTTTT. This translates into CASSTRTGDEKLFF.

CDR3 bases: TGCGCCAGCAGCGCGGGACAGGGCTACGAGCAGTACTTC. Translating gives CASSAGQGYEQYF. The V call is TRBV10-2, the J call TRBJ2-7; the match to TRBD1 covers 9 bases. This CDR3 has 13 residues. V was clipped by 6 bases and J by 3 bases; unmatched bases: 3. Germline-derived CDR1 and CDR2 are WSHSY and SAAADI.

The chain recombines TRBV29-1 with TRBJ1-2, with 12 bases fitting TRBD1. Germline V gene sequence: CDR1 SQVTM, CDR2 ANQGSEA. This CDR3 comprises 13 residues. The V and J ends lost 7 bases and 6 bases, in that order; junction bases with no gene match: 6. The CDR3 DNA sequence: TGCAGCGCCCGGGGACAGGGGGCAGATGGCTACACCTTC. Residues: CSARGQGADGYTF. Drawing the rest from reference TRBV29-1 and TRBJ1-2, the complete variable domain is SAVISQKPSRDICQRGTSLTIQCQVDSQVTMMFWYRQQPGQSLTLIATANQGSEATYESGFVIDKFPISRPNLTFSTLTVSNMSPEDSSIYLCSARGQGADGYTFGSGTRLTVV.

The chain combines TRBV21-1 with TRBJ2-7. TRBV21-1 counts as a pseudogene. This CDR3 region has 13 residues. The CDR3: CASSKTYQYEQYF. In DNA, the CDR3 is TGTGCCAGCAGCAAAACGTACCAATACGAGCAGTACTTC.

The gene calls are TRBV3-1 (or the pseudogene TRBV3-2) and TRBJ2-7, with unresolved D. The CDR3 is made up of 12 amino acids. CDR1 LGHDT and CDR2 YNNKEL come from the germline V gene (reference sequence). V was trimmed by 1 base and J by 3 bases, leaving 4 bases between them. In nucleotides, the CDR3 is TGTGCCAGCAGCCAAGTTAGCTACGAGCAGTACTTC. Translating it yields CASSQVSYEQYF.

This rearrangement joins TRBV7-3 to TRBJ1-1, with 9 bases aligning to TRBD1. CDR3 size: 14 residues. Unmatched junction bases numbered 5, after V lost 4 bases and J lost 5 bases. CDR1 SGHTA and CDR2 FQGTGA come from the germline V gene. This chain's CDR3 is CASSSGTGITEAFF. For the CDR3, the DNA is TGTGCCAGCAGCTCCGGGACAGGGATAACTGAAGCTTTCTTT. Using reference TRBV7-3 and TRBJ1-1 for the parts outside the CDR3, the full variable domain is GAGVSQTPSNKVTEKGKYVELRCDPISGHTALYWYRQSLGQGPEFLIYFQGTGAADDSGLPNDRFFAVRPEGSVSTLKIQRTERGDSAVYLCASSSGTGITEAFFGQGTRLTVV.

This sequence joins TRBV5-1 and TRBJ2-1; 10 bases are shared with TRBD2. Germline CDR1 SGHRS, CDR2 YFSETQ. Germline trimming cut 3 bases from V and 6 bases from J; bases unmatched to any gene: 3. This CDR3 contains 14 residues. DNA of the CDR3: TGCGCCAGCAGCTCAATAGCGGGGGGCAATGAGCAGTTCTTC. This translates into CASSSIAGGNEQFF. Variable domain in full (rest from reference TRBV5-1 and TRBJ2-1): KAGVTQTPRYLIKTRGQQVTLSCSPISGHRSVSWYQQTPGQGLQFLFEYFSETQRNKGNFPGRFSGRQFSNSRSEMNVSTLELGDSALYLCASSSIAGGNEQFFGPGTRLTVL.

The chain is built from TRBV6-4 and TRBJ2-1; 13 bases are shared with TRBD2. The length of the CDR3 is 16 residues. The junction had 4 bases not matched to a gene; V was cut back by 6 bases and J by 2 bases. Germline V lookup: CDR1 MRHNA, CDR2 SNTAGT. The CDR3 nucleotides read TGTGCCAGCAGGCGGACTAGCGGGAGTACCTACAATGAGCAGTTCTTC. Translated: CASRRTSGSTYNEQFF.

CDR3 in amino acids: CASSSRGSRVKQYF. As DNA, the CDR3 is TGTGCCAGCAGTTCCCGAGGCTCCAGGGTTAAGCAGTACTTC. The chain recombines TRBV27 with TRBJ2-7; a weak D match, TRBD1 (5 bases). In germline, CDR1 is MNHEY, CDR2 SMNVEV (reference sequence). The CDR3 length is 14 residues. Trimming removed 4 bases at V and 8 bases at J, with 18 bases between.

The rearrangement joins TRBV30 to TRBJ1-6, with D possibly TRBD1 on 6 matching bases. V was pared by 2 bases and J by 0 bases, with 14 bases between. Looked up from germline, CDR1 is GTSNPN and CDR2 is SVGIG (reference sequence). The CDR3 is 17 residues long. The CDR3 sequence is CAWSTGGADSYNSPLHF. CDR3 coding DNA: TGTGCCTGGAGTACTGGGGGGGCGGACTCCTATAATTCACCCCTCCACTTT.

This clone was detected once. This chain joins TRBV28 and TRBJ1-1, with 7 nucleotides matching TRBD1. There are 17 residues in the CDR3. Germline CDR1 is MDHEN and CDR2 is SYDVKM. The V gene end was trimmed by 10 bases and the J gene end by 7 bases; junction bases not matched to a gene: 24. This CDR3 is CAIDPPRQGLSGDEAFF. Written as DNA, the CDR3 is TGTGCCATCGACCCACCCAGACAGGGCCTGAGTGGCGATGAAGCTTTCTTT. Combining the CDR3 with reference TRBV28 and TRBJ1-1 gives the whole variable domain DVKVTQSSRYLVKRTGEKVFLECVQDMDHENMFWYRQDPGLGLRLIYFSYDVKMKEKGDIPEGYSVSREKKERFSLILESASTNQTSMYLCAIDPPRQGLSGDEAFFGQGTRLTVV.

V and J are TRBV7-8 and TRBJ1-5; possibly TRBD1 for D (5 bases). The germline V and J ends were trimmed by 5 bases and 3 bases, with 8 bases remaining between them. CDR1 is SGHVS and CDR2 is FQNEAQ in the germline V gene. The CDR3 is 13 amino acids. In DNA, the CDR3 is TGTGCCAGCAGCCCAGGGATCAATCAGCCCCAGCATTTT. Translating gives CASSPGINQPQHF.

Here the CDR3 reads CASSSTDLVTGGNEQFF. For the CDR3, the DNA is TGTGCCAGCAGCTCGACAGACTTAGTGACAGGCGGCAATGAGCAGTTCTTC. V is TRBV7-9 and J is TRBJ2-1; possible D gene TRBD1, 6 bases. The length of the CDR3 is 17 residues. Germline CDR1 and CDR2: SEHNR and FQNEAQ (reference sequence). The V gene lost 4 bases and the J gene lost 6 bases, with 22 bases spanning the gap.

The chain uses TRBV10-3 and TRBJ2-1; no clear D gene. The CDR3 spans 13 residues. Germline V gene lookup returns CDR1 ENHRY and CDR2 SYGVKD. Trimming stripped 8 bases from V and 2 bases from J, with 10 bases between. The CDR3 reads CAIAPATYNEQFF. DNA for the CDR3: TGTGCCATCGCCCCAGCTACCTACAATGAGCAGTTCTTC.